Sequencing of this TCR beta chain was carried out in a study of T-cell reconstitution after alpha-beta-depleted transplantation in children. Study observations and caveats: Newly made T cells mostly supplied T-cell counts and diversity one year after transplant.

Concerning this clonotype itself: Its antigen remains unknown.

CDR1 is LGHDT and CDR2 is YNNKEL in the germline V gene (reference sequence). Trimming took off 2 bases at V and 1 base at J, with 18 bases between the two ends. The CDR3 has 18 amino acids. It was with unique molecular identifiers that the TCRbeta library was prepared. MiXCR, run by TCRdb on the PCR reads, gives a single entry per CDR3 protein. The sample carries 780,000 or so distinct CDR3 sequences, approximately 15% recorded once. The chain combines TRBV3-1 with TRBJ2-4; no clear D. The sample here was PBMCs, mostly from graft donor cells, taken 360 days after TCRalphabeta/CD19-depleted stem cell transplant. This sequence originates from a male patient between 5 and 17 years old who had a stem cell transplant for acute lymphoblastic leukemia, so the T cells may come from the graft donor. CDR3 bases: TGTGCCAGCAGCCAATTTAACACAGCCATAGGGGCCAAAAACATTCAGTACTTC. Protein: CASSQFNTAIGAKNIQYF.